This T cell receptor (beta chain) was retrieved from a study of long-term antiretroviral therapy in people with HIV. Trimming took 0 bases from V and 3 from J, leaving 5 bases between them. CDR3 size: 13 residues. Germline V gene lookup returns CDR1 SGHTS and CDR2 YDEGEE. About this clone: Its antigen is not known.

Researchers report immunoSEQ v3.0 was run at survey level. Measured with immunoSEQ multiplex PCR; TCRdb has only the in-frame clones, and not every one. The table shows some 19,000 clones, with around 87% occurring only once. Study-level points and caveats: Unavailable data included ART adherence, viral resistance and therapy changes (switches in treatment).

The rearrangement joins TRBV5-8 to TRBJ2-3, with D uncertain. The TCR originated in a woman between 45 and 60 years old with HIV. This specimen was unsorted PBMCs, taken 2.6 years after starting antiretroviral therapy. The DNA of the CDR3 is TGTGCCAGCAGCTTGGGTTGGACAGATACGCAGTATTTT. Residues: CASSLGWTDTQYF.